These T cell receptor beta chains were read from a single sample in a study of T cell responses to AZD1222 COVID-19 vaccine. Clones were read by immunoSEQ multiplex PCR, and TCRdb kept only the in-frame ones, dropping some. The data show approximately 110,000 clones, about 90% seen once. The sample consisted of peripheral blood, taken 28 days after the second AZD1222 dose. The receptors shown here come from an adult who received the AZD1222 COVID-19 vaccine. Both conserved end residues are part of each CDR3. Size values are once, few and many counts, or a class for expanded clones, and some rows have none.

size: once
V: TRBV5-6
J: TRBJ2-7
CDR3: CASLAGETSEQYF

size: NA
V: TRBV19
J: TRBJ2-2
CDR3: CASSIEGLEFGELFF

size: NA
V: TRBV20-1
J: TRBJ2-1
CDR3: CSATDYNEQFF

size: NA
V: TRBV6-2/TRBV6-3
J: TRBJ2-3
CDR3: CASSYWASGEDTQYF

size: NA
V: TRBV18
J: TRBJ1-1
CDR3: CASSPPGRNTEAFF

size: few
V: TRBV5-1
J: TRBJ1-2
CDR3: CASSLENYYGYTF

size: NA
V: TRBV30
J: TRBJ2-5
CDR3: CAWMERTTRETQYF

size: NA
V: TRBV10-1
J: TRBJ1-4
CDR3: CASGDRGFLTNEKLFF

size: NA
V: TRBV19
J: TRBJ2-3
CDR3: CASSPGGGADTQYF

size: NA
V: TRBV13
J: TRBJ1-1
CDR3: CASSGGQGGTEAFF

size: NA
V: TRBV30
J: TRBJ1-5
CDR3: CAWTLQSGNQPQHF

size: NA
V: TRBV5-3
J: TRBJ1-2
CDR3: CARSPHGGKNYGYTF

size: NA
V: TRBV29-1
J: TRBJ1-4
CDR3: CSVGGGSEKLFF

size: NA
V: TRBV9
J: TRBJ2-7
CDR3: CASSVGDSYEQYF

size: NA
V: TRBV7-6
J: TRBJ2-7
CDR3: CASSVDSTYEQYF

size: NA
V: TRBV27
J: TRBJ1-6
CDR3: CASSLGTGISSYNSPLHF

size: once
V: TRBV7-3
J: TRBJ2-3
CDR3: CASSLRGWADTQYF

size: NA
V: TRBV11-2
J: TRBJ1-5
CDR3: CASSFTGGADQPQHF

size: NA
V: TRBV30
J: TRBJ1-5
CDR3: CAWSPAQSQPQHF

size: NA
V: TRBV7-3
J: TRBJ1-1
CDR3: CASSLRRGSEAFF

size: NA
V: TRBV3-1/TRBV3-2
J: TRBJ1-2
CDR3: CASSHSTGGSGYTF

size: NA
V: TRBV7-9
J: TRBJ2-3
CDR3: CASSPWGAGGQTDTQYF

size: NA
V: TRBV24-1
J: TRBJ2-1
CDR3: CATSESGGAYNEQFF

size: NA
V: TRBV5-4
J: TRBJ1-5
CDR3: CASGVGGNRNQPQHF

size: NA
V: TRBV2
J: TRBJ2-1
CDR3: CASSVSFSASNEQFF

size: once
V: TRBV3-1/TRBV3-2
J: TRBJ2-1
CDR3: CASSQGSGLAHNEQFF

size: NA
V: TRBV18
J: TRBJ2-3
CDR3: CASSGLAGGSTDTQYF

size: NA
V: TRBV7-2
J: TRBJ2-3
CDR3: CASSHRGSSTDTQYF